This passage covers 20 T cell receptor beta chains from one sample sequenced in a study of blood T cell repertoires in COVID-19. Using immunoSEQ multiplex PCR, the repertoire was profiled, and TCRdb retains in-frame clones only, with some absent. Among fewer than 350,000 clones, about nine tenths were seen once, and the ten largest hold about 8.6%. What was sequenced was peripheral blood. The receptors here all came from a man between 35 and 55 years old with active or convalescent COVID-19.

The chain recombines TRBV4-2 with TRBJ1-2; a weak D match, TRBD1 (5 bases). Germline assignment: CDR1 LGHNA and CDR2 YNFKEQ. V was trimmed by 0 bases and J by 2 bases, leaving 13 bases between them. The CDR3 is 16 residues long. The CDR3 DNA sequence: TGTGCCAGCAGCCAAGAAACGAGGACATCAAACTATGGCTACACCTTC. Translating gives CASSQETRTSNYGYTF.

The chain combines TRBV7-8 with TRBJ2-3; D is ambiguous. Trimming left V 1 base short and J 0 bases short, with 8 bases between. The CDR3 is made up of 15 amino acids. The V gene's germline CDR1 is SGHVS and CDR2 FQNEAQ. The CDR3 coding sequence is TGTGCCAGCAGCTTAGTATCAGGAAGCACAGATACGCAGTATTTT. Its translation: CASSLVSGSTDTQYF.

This clone was picked up one time. CDR3 amino acids: CASSQGQGAWELFF. In DNA, the CDR3 is TGTGCCAGCAGCCAAGGCCAGGGGGCCTGGGAGCTGTTTTTT. The rearrangement joins TRBV3-1 (or the pseudogene TRBV3-2) to TRBJ2-2; TRBD1 matches 8 bases. CDR1 LGHDT and CDR2 YNNKEL come from the germline V gene (reference sequence). The J segment lost 9 bases and the V segment lost 1 base, leaving 4 bases of the junction unmatched. This CDR3 is 14 amino acids long.

J is TRBJ2-2 and V is TRBV9; tentative D call: TRBD2 (5 bases). The CDR3 has 15 amino acids. V was pared by 0 bases and J by 1 base, with 7 bases between. CDR1 SGDLS and CDR2 YYNGEE come from the germline V gene. CDR3: CASSVAAGNTGELFF. The CDR3 DNA reads as TGTGCCAGCAGCGTAGCGGCGGGGAACACCGGGGAGCTGTTTTTT.

This chain connects TRBV27 to TRBJ2-7, with D perhaps matching TRBD1 (7 bases). Between the trimmed V and J ends, which lost 6 bases and 3 bases, there was a span of 21 bases. Germline assignment: CDR1 MNHEY and CDR2 SMNVEV (reference sequence). The CDR3 length is 16 residues. Here the CDR3 DNA reads TGTGCCAGCAGCCGAGACAGGGAGGACACATTCTACGAGCAGTACTTC. This gives the protein CASSRDREDTFYEQYF.

The genes are TRBV11-2 and TRBJ2-5; 9 positions match TRBD2. The CDR3 has 16 amino acids. CDR1 is SGHAT, CDR2 FQNNGV, per germline. Trimming cost V 2 bases and J 4 bases; bases outside gene matches: 8. CDR3 nucleotide sequence: TGTGCCAGCAGCTTATGGGTAGCGGGAGTACGAGAGACCCAGTACTTC. The encoded protein is CASSLWVAGVRETQYF.

This chain joins TRBV6-6 and TRBJ2-3, with D tentatively TRBD2 (5 bases). The ends were cut back, 5 bases at V and 2 bases at J, with 11 bases in the middle. Germline V gene data show CDR1 as MNHNY and CDR2 as SVGAGI (reference sequence). The CDR3 is made up of 14 amino acids. The DNA for the CDR3 is TGTGCCAGCAGTCCGCTAGCTCCCACAGATACGCAGTATTTT. Its protein product is CASSPLAPTDTQYF.

The CDR3 region is CASSWAGPVYEQYF. The CDR3 nucleotides are TGTGCCAGCAGTTGGGCGGGGCCTGTCTACGAGCAGTACTTC. The chain links TRBV6-5 to TRBJ2-7, with a tentative D call TRBD2 (6 bases). With 4 bases removed from V and 3 bases from J, the gap between germline ends came to 13 bases. Germline V lookup: CDR1 MNHEY, CDR2 SVGAGI. The CDR3 has 14 amino acids.

There are a few counts of this clone. This sequence joins TRBV5-4 and TRBJ1-2, with TRBD1 as a possible D gene (6 bases). The CDR3 is 13 residues long. V was pared by 4 bases and J by 2 bases, with 9 bases between. Germline V gene lookup returns CDR1 SGHNT and CDR2 YYREEE (reference sequence). The CDR3 spells CASSQDRNYGYTF. In nucleotides, the CDR3 is TGTGCCAGCAGCCAAGACAGGAACTATGGCTACACCTTC.

The chain joins TRBV6-5 to TRBJ1-1; 7 bases line up with TRBD1. J gave up 2 bases and V 6 bases, and 6 bases lay outside the gene matches. The CDR3 contains 14 residues. Germline V gives CDR1 MNHEY, CDR2 SVGAGI. In DNA form, the CDR3 reads TGTGCCAGCAGCATAAGGGGGCCCAACACTGAAGCTTTCTTT. Translated, it gives CASSIRGPNTEAFF.

The gene calls are TRBV3-1 (or the pseudogene TRBV3-2) and TRBJ1-1, with D possibly TRBD1 on 6 matching bases. Germline V gene data show CDR1 as LGHDT and CDR2 as YNNKEL (reference sequence). V was trimmed by 4 bases and J by 1 base, leaving 13 bases between them. This CDR3 region has 15 residues. The CDR3 spells CASSLRGARNTEAFF. The CDR3 nucleotides are TGTGCCAGCAGCCTCCGGGGGGCGAGGAACACTGAAGCTTTCTTT.

The chain carries TRBV7-6 and TRBJ1-1, with a tentative D call TRBD1 (5 bases). This CDR3 spans 15 amino acids. Germline V lookup: CDR1 SGHVS, CDR2 FNYEAQ. The V end was cut by 1 base, the J end by 6 bases, with 15 bases between. CDR3 nucleotides: TGTGCCAGCAGCTTAGGAGCTCAGGGTCTCCCTGAAGCTTTCTTT. Translation gives CASSLGAQGLPEAFF.

J is TRBJ1-1 and V is TRBV10-3; TRBD1 matches 9 bases. CDR1 is ENHRY and CDR2 is SYGVKD in the germline V gene. The CDR3 is 19 amino acids. V lost 10 bases, J lost 3 bases, and 24 bases stayed unmatched. The DNA of the CDR3 is TGTGCCACCCGATCAACATTAAACAGGGGGCTCCAAGGGGACACTGAAGCTTTCTTT. This translates into CATRSTLNRGLQGDTEAFF.

This clone is a singleton in its sample. This chain joins TRBV12-3 or TRBV12-4 and TRBJ2-3; the D gene is possibly TRBD1 (5 bases). The CDR3 is 12 amino acids. V shed 6 bases and J shed 3 bases, with 7 bases lying between them. CDR3 sequence (DNA): TGTGCCAGCAGCTCAGGGACAGATACGCAGTATTTT. It specifies CASSSGTDTQYF.

In DNA form, the CDR3 reads TGTGCCATCAGCCCTCGGTCGAGCTCCTACGAGCAGTACTTC. Translation gives CAISPRSSSYEQYF. This chain joins TRBV10-3 and TRBJ2-7; D unclear. This CDR3 spans 14 amino acids. Looked up from germline, CDR1 is ENHRY and CDR2 is SYGVKD. V was pared by 6 bases and J by 0 bases, with 12 bases between.

CDR3 in DNA: TGTGCCAGCAGCTTCGGGACACCTTCCGAGCAGTACTTC. Amino acid sequence: CASSFGTPSEQYF. The V gene is TRBV5-6, the J gene TRBJ2-7, with TRBD1 as a possible D gene (6 bases). Trimming removed 2 bases from V and 6 bases from J, with 12 bases in between. Germline V gene sequence: CDR1 SGHDT, CDR2 YYEEEE. The CDR3 has 13 residues.

CDR3 amino acids: CASSPTSYTQYF. CDR3 bases: TGTGCCAGCAGCCCCACTTCCTATACGCAGTATTTT. The chain combines TRBV11-2 with TRBJ2-3; D is unresolved. The V and J ends lost 5 bases and 7 bases respectively, with 10 bases between them. Germline V gene lookup returns CDR1 SGHAT and CDR2 FQNNGV. This CDR3 is built from 12 residues.

V gene TRBV18 combines with J gene TRBJ1-3; D unclear. The CDR3 is 16 residues long. V lost 3 bases to trimming and J lost 1 base, with 13 bases between them. Germline V gene sequence: CDR1 KGHSH, CDR2 LQKENI. In DNA form, the CDR3 reads TGTGCCAGCTCACCGAGCCCTTCCTCGTCTGGAAACACCATATATTTT. It codes for CASSPSPSSSGNTIYF.

V is TRBV5-4 and J is TRBJ2-5; 7 nucleotides agree with TRBD2. This CDR3 is 15 amino acids long. V lost 0 bases and J lost 6; bases outside the gene matches: 8. Germline V gene data show CDR1 as SGHNT and CDR2 as YYREEE (reference sequence). This CDR3 is CASSLGAGGLKTQYF. The DNA for the CDR3 is TGTGCCAGCAGCTTGGGTGCCGGGGGGTTGAAGACCCAGTACTTC.

This clone was counted once. The J gene is TRBJ2-3, the V gene TRBV18, with TRBD2 matching over 9 bases. V gave up 1 base and J gave up 6 bases; unmatched junction bases: 8. Per germline, CDR1 KGHSH and CDR2 LQKENI. This CDR3 region has 16 residues. The CDR3 loop is CASSPRGLSGRDTQYF. The CDR3 nucleotides read TGTGCCAGCTCACCACGCGGACTAAGCGGGAGGGATACGCAGTATTTT.